This section outlines one TCR beta chain sequence together with its context. Measured with immunoSEQ multiplex PCR; TCRdb has only the in-frame clones, and not every one. The sample includes 85,000 to 130,000 clones, roughly nine tenths of them seen just once. These data come from a study of T cell changes during pregnancy in multiple sclerosis. CDR3 length equals 15 residues. Germline V CDR1 and CDR2: MNHEY, SVGAGI. V lost 5 bases and J 0 bases, leaving 14 bases between the germline ends. V is TRBV6-5 and J is TRBJ2-7; D might be TRBD1 (6 bases). The source is a female donor with multiple sclerosis, enrolled in a pregnancy study. Sequences were derived from peripheral blood, sampled before pregnancy. CDR3 amino acids: CASSRRQANSYEQYF. The CDR3 coding sequence is TGTGCCAGCAGTCGCAGACAGGCGAACTCCTACGAGCAGTACTTC.